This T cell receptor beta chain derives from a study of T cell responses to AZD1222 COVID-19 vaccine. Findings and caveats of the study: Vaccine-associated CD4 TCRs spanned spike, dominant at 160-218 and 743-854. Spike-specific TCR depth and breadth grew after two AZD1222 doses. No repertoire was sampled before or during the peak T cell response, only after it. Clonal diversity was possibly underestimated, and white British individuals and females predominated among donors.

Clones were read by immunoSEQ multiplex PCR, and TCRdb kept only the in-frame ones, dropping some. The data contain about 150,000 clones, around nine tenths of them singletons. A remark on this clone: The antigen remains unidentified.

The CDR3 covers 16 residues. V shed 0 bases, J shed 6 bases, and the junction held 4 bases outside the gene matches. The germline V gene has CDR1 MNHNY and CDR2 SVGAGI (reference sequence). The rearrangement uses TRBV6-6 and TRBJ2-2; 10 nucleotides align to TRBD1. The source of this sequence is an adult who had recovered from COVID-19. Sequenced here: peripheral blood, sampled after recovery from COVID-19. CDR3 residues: CASSYSGQGYAGELFF. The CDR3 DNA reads TGTGCCAGCAGTTACTCGGGACAGGGGTACGCCGGGGAGCTGTTTTTT.